This TCR beta chain was documented in a study of blood T cell repertoires in COVID-19. Background on the study: COVID-19 samples from acute and convalescent phases originated in the United States, Italy and Spain.

As originally analysed: Cell counts per sample came from amplifying reference gene primers. Clones were read by immunoSEQ multiplex PCR, and TCRdb kept only the in-frame ones, dropping some. That table furnishes V, J and clone size, whereas the DNA furnished D and trimming. Of 100,000 to 150,000 clones in the sample, about 82% were seen once. The CDR3 sequence is 16 residues long. CDR1 and CDR2 from the germline V gene are LNHDA and SQIVND (reference sequence). V lost 3 bases, J lost 4 bases, and 16 bases lay in between. The sample consisted of peripheral blood. V gene TRBV19 combines with J gene TRBJ1-3, with D maybe TRBD1 (6 bases). The receptor comes from a human donor in a cohort sampled during active COVID-19. The CDR3 here is CASSMGGGNRGNTIYF. The CDR3 coding sequence is TGTGCCAGTAGTATGGGGGGGGGCAATCGCGGAAACACCATATATTTT.